The clone carrying this TCR beta chain turned up a few times. Indicated time point: before trial treatment. Donors received nivolumab, ipilimumab, aspirin, low-dose cyclophosphamide and low-dose radiotherapy. First-strand cDNA used TRAV- and TRBV-specific primers, covering alpha and beta chains. The PCR that amplified TCRs ran for 20 to 25 cycles, relying on a constant-region primer and a V-primer adapter. TCRdb fed the reads into MiXCR, producing one record per CDR3 protein. The table has around 90,000 distinct CDR3 sequences, about 19% seen once. The record originates from a study of low-dose radiotherapy and immunotherapy resistance in tumors. Across the study: The patients were given nivolumab 240 mg every two weeks and ipilimumab 1 mg/kg every six weeks, through an intravenous route. Every day for four cycles from cycle 1 day 1, patients took 300 mg of oral aspirin.

Trimming removed 1 base at V and 0 bases at J, with 9 bases between. The CDR3 spans 15 residues. Germline CDR1 is LNHDA and CDR2 is SQIVND (reference sequence). This receptor was identified in a male donor with prostate cancer. This chain connects TRBV19 to TRBJ2-5; no reliable D call. The sample here was PBMCs, taken before treatment. In nucleotides, the CDR3 is TGTGCCAGTAGTATAGGCGGCAGCAACCAAGAGACCCAGTACTTC. Translating gives CASSIGGSNQETQYF.